What follows is one TCR beta chain and its context. Antigen specificity is unknown. Time point meaning: neoterminal ileum biopsy at postoperative endoscopy, about 6 months after surgery. These data originate in a study of T cell repertoires in ileal Crohn's disease. About the study: Patients had a median approximately 8-year disease duration, and about 40% were active smokers. Study-wide results and limits: Postoperative endoscopy occurred within one year, median around 6.5 months. Sorted CD8 T cells held more high-frequency clones than CD4. Clonal expansions were more frequent in active smokers than non-smokers at surgery.

The CDR3 has 14 residues. With V trimmed by 0 bases and J by 3 bases, 3 bases remained unmatched. Per germline, CDR1 GTSNPN and CDR2 SVGIG (reference sequence). TCRdb's copy holds only in-frame clones and misses some; the assay was immunoSEQ multiplex PCR. The table has fewer than 3,000 clones, about three quarters seen once. This TCR was recovered from an adult with Crohn's disease. V usage is TRBV30 and J usage is TRBJ2-7, with 9 bases aligning to TRBD1. The specimen sequenced was ileal tissue. The CDR3 coding sequence is TGTGCCTGGAGTGTCGGGACAGGGCACTACGAGCAGTACTTC. Its protein product is CAWSVGTGHYEQYF.